The clone carrying this T cell receptor (beta chain) was counted ten times or more. Antigen specificity is unknown. Assay used: immunoSEQ multiplex PCR; TCRdb lists only in-frame clones, some missing. This sample carries roughly 330,000 clones, around 72% of them seen once, and the ten largest clones take under 13%. The data originate from a study of shared clonotypes between healthy human individuals. The wider study: Donors had three CD4 naive, three CD4 memory, two CD8 naive and one CD8 memory plate apiece.

Findings of the study overall: In contrast to clonotypes shared by all four donors, non-shared clonotypes had lower generation probabilities. Only blood was sampled; tissue repertoires likely differ.

Germline CDR1 and CDR2: ENHRY and SYGVKD. The CDR3 extends over 13 amino acids. V shed 10 bases and J shed 0 bases, with 7 bases lying between them. Sequencing was performed on memory CD4+ T cells sorted from blood. The sample's subset: CD45RA-negative fraction. The sequence was collected from a man aged 25-40 years in good health. The chain couples TRBV10-3 to TRBJ2-6; the D is unclear. The CDR3 DNA follows: TGTGCCAGTCGTTACTCTGGGGCCAACGTCCTGACTTTC. It translates to CASRYSGANVLTF.